The 9 T cell receptor beta chains reported below all come from one sample, sequenced in a study of technical replicates of blood from a few donors. Profiled with immunoSEQ multiplex PCR; TCRdb holds only in-frame clones, not every one. The sample contains about 75,000 clones, roughly 90% of which appear only once. Sequencing was performed on T cells isolated from PBMCs. The receptors originated from a human donor in good health.

In this sample, this clone turned up once. The chain's CDR3 is CASNQGSFNQPQHF. The CDR3 DNA sequence: TGTGCCAGCAATCAAGGGAGCTTCAATCAGCCCCAGCATTTT. The chain combines TRBV28 with TRBJ1-5; D unresolved. V lost 7 bases and J lost 3, with 13 bases in between. Looked up from germline, CDR1 is MDHEN and CDR2 is SYDVKM. This CDR3 spans 14 amino acids.

The chain couples TRBV5-6 to TRBJ1-2, with TRBD1 as a possible D gene (6 bases). This CDR3 is 13 amino acids long. Germline V gene sequence: CDR1 SGHDT, CDR2 YYEEEE. Trimming took off 4 bases at V and 9 bases at J, with 16 bases between the two ends. CDR3 loop: CASSASLGGRYTF. CDR3 nucleotides: TGTGCCAGCAGCGCTTCTCTTGGGGGCCGCTACACCTTC.

The chain uses TRBV19 and TRBJ2-1; D is unclear. The germline V gene has CDR1 LNHDA and CDR2 SQIVND (reference sequence). The CDR3 spans 15 residues. Trimming took 5 bases from V and 5 from J, leaving 16 bases between them. CDR3 DNA: TGTGCCAGTAGTCAAACGGAAGGAGCAAACAATGAGCAGTTCTTC. It specifies CASSQTEGANNEQFF.

V usage is TRBV19 and J usage is TRBJ1-3; D is possibly TRBD1 (5 bases). The CDR3 loop spans 15 amino acids. Germline CDR1 LNHDA, CDR2 SQIVND (reference sequence). The germline V and J ends were trimmed by 5 bases and 1 base, with 12 bases remaining between them. The CDR3 protein is CASSADRWSGNTIYF. The CDR3 DNA follows: TGTGCCAGTAGTGCCGACAGATGGTCTGGAAACACCATATATTTT.

Remarks on this clone: Sequence at one end of the junction differs from germline and may be a read error. This chain joins TRBV9 and TRBJ2-4; D is unresolved. Germline lookup yields CDR1 SGDLS and CDR2 YYNGEE. The CDR3 is 11 amino acids. The CDR3 is CAGSRGDIQYF. CDR3 bases: TGTGCCGGCAGTCGCGGTGACATTCAGTACTTC.

This chain joins TRBV19 and TRBJ2-1; TRBD2 matches 15 bases. The junction had 5 bases not matched to a gene; V was cut back by 6 bases and J by 8 bases. The CDR3 sequence is 15 residues long. CDR1 and CDR2 (germline): LNHDA, SQIVND (reference sequence). The CDR3 sequence: CASSLGLAGGYEQFF. CDR3 sequence (DNA): TGTGCCAGTAGCCTGGGACTAGCGGGAGGATATGAGCAGTTCTTC. Full variable domain (rest looked up from reference TRBV19 and TRBJ2-1): DGGITQSPKYLFRKEGQNVTLSCEQNLNHDAMYWYRQDPGQGLRLIYYSQIVNDFQKGDIAEGYSVSREKKESFPLTVTSAQKNPTAFYLCASSLGLAGGYEQFFGPGTRLTVL.

This clone was seen just once. V gene TRBV6-5 combines with J gene TRBJ1-3; a weak D match, TRBD1 (5 bases). The germline V gene encodes CDR1 MNHEY and CDR2 SVGAGI. This CDR3 spans 15 amino acids. The ends were cut back, 2 bases at V and 11 bases at J, with 19 bases in the middle. CDR3 region: CASSYDNRGRDSIYF. DNA for the CDR3: TGTGCCAGCAGTTACGACAACCGGGGTAGGGACTCCATATATTTT.

The chain is built from TRBV7-3 and TRBJ2-2; 14 bases match TRBD2. CDR3 length: 17 residues. V lost 5 bases to trimming and J lost 6 bases; unmatched junction nucleotides: 8. The germline CDR1 and CDR2 sequences are SGHTA and FQGTGA. The DNA for the CDR3 is TGTGCCAGCAGCCAGAGACTAGCGGGAGGGCCTCCCGGGGAGCTGTTTTTT. Translating gives CASSQRLAGGPPGELFF.

V and J are TRBV7-9 and TRBJ1-4, with D hard to call. The ends were cut back, 5 bases at V and 12 bases at J, with 13 bases in the middle. The CDR3 is 12 residues long. Germline V lookup: CDR1 SEHNR, CDR2 FQNEAQ (reference sequence). The CDR3 spells CASSLEGGELFF. Here the CDR3 DNA reads TGTGCCAGCAGCCTGGAAGGCGGAGAACTGTTTTTT.